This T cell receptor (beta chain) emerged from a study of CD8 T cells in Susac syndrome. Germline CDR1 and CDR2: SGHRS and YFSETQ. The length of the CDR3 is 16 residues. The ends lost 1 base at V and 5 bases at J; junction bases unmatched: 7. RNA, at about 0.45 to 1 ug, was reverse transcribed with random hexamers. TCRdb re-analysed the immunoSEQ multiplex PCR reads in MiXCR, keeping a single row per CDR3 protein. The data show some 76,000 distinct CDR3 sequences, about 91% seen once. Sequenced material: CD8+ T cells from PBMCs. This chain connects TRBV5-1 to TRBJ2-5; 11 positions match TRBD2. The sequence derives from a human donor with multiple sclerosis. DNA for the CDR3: TGCGCCAGCAGCTTGACTAGCGGGGGTATTTGGGAGACCCAGTACTTC. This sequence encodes CASSLTSGGIWETQYF.